The 8 T cell receptor beta chains below all came from one sample that was sequenced in a study of response to subunit inactivated influenza vaccine. TCRdb reanalysed the RT-PCR reads using MiXCR and keeps one entry per CDR3 protein. The sample comprises around 750,000 distinct CDR3 sequences, less than 25% of which are singletons, and roughly 10% rests with the top ten. Source: PBMCs from blood, taken about 5 days after vaccination. These receptors originate from a man aged 45-65 years who received an inactivated influenza vaccine.

In its sample, this clonotype was seen a few times. V and J are TRBV11-2 and TRBJ1-3; tentative D call: TRBD1 (5 bases). Between the trimmed V and J ends, which lost 6 bases and 2 bases, there was a span of 29 bases. The CDR3 runs 20 residues. Looked up from germline, CDR1 is SGHAT and CDR2 is FQNNGV. CDR3 in DNA: TGTGCCAGCAGTCCGTGGTCTTCTACAGGTGCCTTTGGGACTGGAAACACCATATATTTT. This gives the protein CASSPWSSTGAFGTGNTIYF.

CDR3 DNA: TGTGCCAGCAGTTTTAGCGGGCGGAATACGCAGTATTTT. This translates into CASSFSGRNTQYF. The chain uses TRBV12-3 or TRBV12-4 and TRBJ2-3; 7 nucleotides align to TRBD2. The V gene end was trimmed by 3 bases and the J gene end by 7 bases; junction bases not matched to a gene: 4. The CDR3 runs 13 residues.

This chain joins TRBV5-1 and TRBJ2-2; 7 nucleotides align to TRBD1. V was pared by 4 bases and J by 6 bases, with 12 bases of the junction left unmatched. There are 16 residues in the CDR3. The V gene's germline CDR1 is SGHRS and CDR2 YFSETQ. CDR3 sequence (DNA): TGCGCCAGCAGCGCCTACCCCGGGACAGTTTCCGGGGAGCTGTTTTTT. Translated: CASSAYPGTVSGELFF.

This clonotype came up many times. V is TRBV5-5 and J is TRBJ2-3; 7 bases match TRBD2. This CDR3 has 16 amino acids. The V and J ends lost 1 base and 1 base, in that order; junction bases with no gene match: 6. Germline V gene sequence: CDR1 SGHKS, CDR2 YYEKEE (reference sequence). CDR3 coding DNA: TGTGCCAGCAGCTTGCTCCTTGGGGGGGGCACAGATACGCAGTATTTT. This gives the protein CASSLLLGGGTDTQYF.

The chain carries TRBV7-9 and TRBJ2-1; 16 bases match TRBD2. The CDR3 covers 16 residues. Trimming removed 5 bases from V and 8 bases from J; junction bases left unmatched: 6. CDR1 and CDR2 (germline): SEHNR, FQNEAQ (reference sequence). CDR3 residues: CASSPGTSGGAHEQFF. CDR3 sequence (DNA): TGTGCCAGCAGCCCCGGGACTAGCGGGGGGGCGCATGAGCAGTTCTTC.

The CDR3 loop reads CASSLPWGAYNEQFF. CDR3 nucleotides: TGTGCCAGCAGCCTACCCTGGGGAGCCTACAATGAGCAGTTCTTC. V usage is TRBV7-6 and J usage is TRBJ2-1; D may be TRBD2 (5 bases). The germline gives CDR1 SGHVS, CDR2 FNYEAQ. Trimming took off 5 bases at V and 2 bases at J, with 13 bases between the two ends. The CDR3 consists of 15 residues.

The sample holds a few counts of this clonotype. The chain is built from TRBV24-1 and TRBJ1-2; D perhaps matches TRBD1 (6 bases). The ends were cut back, 5 bases at V and 7 bases at J, with 22 bases in the middle. Germline V gene lookup returns CDR1 KGHDR and CDR2 SFDVKD. The CDR3 consists of 16 residues. CDR3 sequence reads: CATSGSRQATFSGYTF. CDR3 coding DNA: TGTGCCACCAGTGGTTCGAGACAGGCGACCTTCTCTGGCTACACCTTC.

In its sample, this clonotype was seen many times. The chain employs TRBV20-1 and TRBJ2-7; D not certain. Trimming left V 1 base short and J 3 bases short, with 10 bases between. Germline CDR1 is DFQATT and CDR2 is SNEGSKA (reference sequence). The CDR3 sequence is 13 residues long. CDR3 sequence (DNA): TGCAGTGCTAGAGCGGCACGAGACTACGAGCAGTACTTC. It encodes CSARAARDYEQYF.